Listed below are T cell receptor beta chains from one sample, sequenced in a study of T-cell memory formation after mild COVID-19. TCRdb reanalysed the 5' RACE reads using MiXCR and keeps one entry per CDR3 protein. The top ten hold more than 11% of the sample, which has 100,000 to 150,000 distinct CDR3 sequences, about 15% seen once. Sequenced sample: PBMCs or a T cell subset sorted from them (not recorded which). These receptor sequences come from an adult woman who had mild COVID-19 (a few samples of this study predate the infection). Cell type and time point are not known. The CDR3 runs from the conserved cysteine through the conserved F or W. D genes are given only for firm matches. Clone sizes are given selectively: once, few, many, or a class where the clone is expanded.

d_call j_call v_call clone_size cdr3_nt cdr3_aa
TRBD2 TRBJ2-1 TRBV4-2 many TGTGCCAGCAGCCAAGATTTAGGTAGCGGGATTAGGAATGAGCAGTTCTTC CASSQDLGSGIRNEQFF
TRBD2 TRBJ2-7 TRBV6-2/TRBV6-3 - TGTGCCAGCAGTTACCCAGCGGGAGCCAAGGGGCGCTCCTACGAGCAGTACTTC CASSYPAGAKGRSYEQYF
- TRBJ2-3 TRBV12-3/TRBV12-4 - TGTGCCAGCACCCTAGCTGGAGATACGCAGTATTTT CASTLAGDTQYF
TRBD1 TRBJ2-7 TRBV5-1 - TGCGCCGAACCCAGGGACAGCTCCTACGAGCAGTACTTC CAEPRDSSYEQYF
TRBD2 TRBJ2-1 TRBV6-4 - TGTGCCAGCAGTGTTTCCGTGGCTAGCGGGCACAATGAGCAGTTCTTC CASSVSVASGHNEQFF
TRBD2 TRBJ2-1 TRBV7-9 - TGTGCCAGCAGCCCTACCAGACTAGCGGGAGTAGACAATGAGCAGTTCTTC CASSPTRLAGVDNEQFF
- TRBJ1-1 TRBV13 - TGTGCCAGCAGCTTAGGACGGACATCGATAGCTTTCTTT CASSLGRTSIAFF
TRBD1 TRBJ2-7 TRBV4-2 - TGTGCCAGCAGCCACCTTCCGGGACAGGGCCCCTACGAGCAGTACTTC CASSHLPGQGPYEQYF
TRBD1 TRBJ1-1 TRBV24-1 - TGTGCCACCAGTGATCCGGACAGGGGCGGCACTGAAGCTTTCTTT CATSDPDRGGTEAFF
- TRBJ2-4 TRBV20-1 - TGCAGTGCTAGTAGAGGGCGGCGGTTAGCCTCAGCCAAAAACATTCAGTACTTC CSASRGRRLASAKNIQYF
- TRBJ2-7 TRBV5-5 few TGTGCCAGCAGCTTGGAGGGCCGCGAGCAGTACTTC CASSLEGREQYF
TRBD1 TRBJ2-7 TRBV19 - TGTGCCAGTAGTATATCGGCCAGGGGGCTTCCCTACGAGCAGTACTTC CASSISARGLPYEQYF
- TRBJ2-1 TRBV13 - TGTGCCAGCAGCCCCCTGACATCATCGGGCTACAATGAGCAGTTCTTC CASSPLTSSGYNEQFF
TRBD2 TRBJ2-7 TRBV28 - TGTGCCAGCACCGGACTAGCGCCCTACGAGCAGTACTTC CASTGLAPYEQYF
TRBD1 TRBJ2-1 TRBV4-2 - TGTGCCAGCAGCCCGCAGGGGGCAGATGAGCAGTTCTTC CASSPQGADEQFF
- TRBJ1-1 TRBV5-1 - TGCGACAGCTCCCTCGGGGGCCCGAACACTGAAGCTTTCTTT CDSSLGGPNTEAFF
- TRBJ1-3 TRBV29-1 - TGCAGCGTCCGGAATTCGTGGGGGCCCGGAAACACCATATATTTT CSVRNSWGPGNTIYF
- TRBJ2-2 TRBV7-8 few TGTGCCAGCAGCTCTGGGTGGACTGGCTTGGAGCTGTTTTTT CASSSGWTGLELFF
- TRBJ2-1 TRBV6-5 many TGTGCCAGCAGGAACGCGGACGGCTTCTACAATGAGCAGTTCTTC CASRNADGFYNEQFF
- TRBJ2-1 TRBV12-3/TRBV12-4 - TGTGCCAGCAGTCCAGGGGTCAATGAGCAGTTCTTC CASSPGVNEQFF
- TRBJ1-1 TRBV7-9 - TGTGCCAGCAGCTTCCGGCCGTCCAGGGGTGGGACTGAAGCTTTCTTT CASSFRPSRGGTEAFF
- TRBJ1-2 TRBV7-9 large TGTGCCAGCAGCCTCACAGGGCTAAGGGATGGCTACACCTTC CASSLTGLRDGYTF
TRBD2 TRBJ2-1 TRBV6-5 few TGTGCCAGCAGTTACTTGAGACTAGCGGGAGGAGGGAATGAGCAGTTCTTC CASSYLRLAGGGNEQFF
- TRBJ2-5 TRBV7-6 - TGTGCCAGCAGCTTAGCACCGGGTATGGAAGGAGAGACCCAGTACTTC CASSLAPGMEGETQYF
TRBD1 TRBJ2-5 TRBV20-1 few TGCAGTGCTACTGAGGACAGGGCCTGGGAGACCCAGTACTTC CSATEDRAWETQYF
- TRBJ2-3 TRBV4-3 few TGCGCCAGCAGCCAAGTTGGAGGGGAAGATACGCAGTATTTT CASSQVGGEDTQYF
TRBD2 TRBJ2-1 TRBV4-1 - TGCGCCAGCAGCCACGTTCCGCTAGCGGGGGGGCCGAATGAGCAGTTCTTC CASSHVPLAGGPNEQFF
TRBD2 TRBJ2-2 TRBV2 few TGTGCCAGCAGGCCCCTGCTAGCGGGGAACACCGGGGAGCTGTTTTTT CASRPLLAGNTGELFF